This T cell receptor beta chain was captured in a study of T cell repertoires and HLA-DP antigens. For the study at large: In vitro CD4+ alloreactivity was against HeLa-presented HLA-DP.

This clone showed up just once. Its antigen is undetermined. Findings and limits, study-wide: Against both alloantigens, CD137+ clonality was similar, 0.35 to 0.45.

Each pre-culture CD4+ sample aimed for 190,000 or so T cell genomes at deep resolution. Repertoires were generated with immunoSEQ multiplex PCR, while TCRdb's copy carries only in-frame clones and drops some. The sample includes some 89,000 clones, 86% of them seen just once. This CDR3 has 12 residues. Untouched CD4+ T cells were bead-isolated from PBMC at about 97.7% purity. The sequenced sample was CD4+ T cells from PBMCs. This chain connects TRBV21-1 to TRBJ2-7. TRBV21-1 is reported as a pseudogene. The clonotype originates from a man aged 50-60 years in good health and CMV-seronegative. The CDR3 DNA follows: TGTGCCAAGGTCCCGCAGACCTACGAGCAGTACTTC. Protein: CAKVPQTYEQYF.